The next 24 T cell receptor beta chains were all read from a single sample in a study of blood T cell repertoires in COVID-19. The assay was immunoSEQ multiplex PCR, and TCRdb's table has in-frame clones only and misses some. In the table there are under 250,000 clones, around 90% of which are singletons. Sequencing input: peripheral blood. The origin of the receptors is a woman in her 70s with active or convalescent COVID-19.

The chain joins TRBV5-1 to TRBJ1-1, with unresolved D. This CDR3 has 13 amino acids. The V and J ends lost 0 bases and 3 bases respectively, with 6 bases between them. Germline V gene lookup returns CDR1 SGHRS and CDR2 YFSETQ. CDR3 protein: CASSLAQYTEAFF. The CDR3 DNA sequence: TGCGCCAGCAGCTTGGCTCAGTACACTGAAGCTTTCTTT. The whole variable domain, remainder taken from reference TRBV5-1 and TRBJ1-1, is KAGVTQTPRYLIKTRGQQVTLSCSPISGHRSVSWYQQTPGQGLQFLFEYFSETQRNKGNFPGRFSGRQFSNSRSEMNVSTLELGDSALYLCASSLAQYTEAFFGQGTRLTVV.

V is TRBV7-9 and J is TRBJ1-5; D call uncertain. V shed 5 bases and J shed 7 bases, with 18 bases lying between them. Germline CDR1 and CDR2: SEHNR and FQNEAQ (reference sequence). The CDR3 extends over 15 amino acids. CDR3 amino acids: CASSPGGLSGQPQHF. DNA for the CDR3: TGTGCCAGCAGCCCGGGAGGGCTATCGGGACAGCCCCAGCATTTT.

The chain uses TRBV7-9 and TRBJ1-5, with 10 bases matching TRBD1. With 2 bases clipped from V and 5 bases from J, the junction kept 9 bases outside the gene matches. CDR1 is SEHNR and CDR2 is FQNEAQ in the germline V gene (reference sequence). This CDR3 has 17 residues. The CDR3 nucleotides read TGTGCCAGCAGCTTAAAATCGCGGGGGACAGGGGATCAGCCCCAGCATTTT. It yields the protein CASSLKSRGTGDQPQHF.

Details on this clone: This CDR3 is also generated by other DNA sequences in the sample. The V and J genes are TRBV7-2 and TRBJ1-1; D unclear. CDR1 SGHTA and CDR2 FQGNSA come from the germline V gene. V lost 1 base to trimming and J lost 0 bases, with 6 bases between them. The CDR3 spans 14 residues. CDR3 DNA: TGTGCCAGCAGCTTAGGAGGCCTGAACACTGAAGCTTTCTTT. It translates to CASSLGGLNTEAFF.

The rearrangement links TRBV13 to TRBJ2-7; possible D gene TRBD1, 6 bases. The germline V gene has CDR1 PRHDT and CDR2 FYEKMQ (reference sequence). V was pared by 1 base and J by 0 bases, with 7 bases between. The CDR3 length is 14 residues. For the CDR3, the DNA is TGTGCCAGCAGCTTAGAGGGGGACTCCTACGAGCAGTACTTC. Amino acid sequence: CASSLEGDSYEQYF. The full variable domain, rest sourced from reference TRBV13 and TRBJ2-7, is AAGVIQSPRHLIKEKRETATLKCYPIPRHDTVYWYQQGPGQDPQFLISFYEKMQSDKGSIPDRFSAQQFSDYHSELNMSSLELGDSALYFCASSLEGDSYEQYFGPGTRLTVT.

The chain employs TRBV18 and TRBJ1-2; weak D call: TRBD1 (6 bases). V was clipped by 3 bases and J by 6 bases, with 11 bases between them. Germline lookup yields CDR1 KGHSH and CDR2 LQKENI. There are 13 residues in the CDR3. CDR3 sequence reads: CASSPNRVDGYTF. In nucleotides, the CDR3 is TGTGCCAGCTCACCTAACAGGGTGGATGGCTACACCTTC.

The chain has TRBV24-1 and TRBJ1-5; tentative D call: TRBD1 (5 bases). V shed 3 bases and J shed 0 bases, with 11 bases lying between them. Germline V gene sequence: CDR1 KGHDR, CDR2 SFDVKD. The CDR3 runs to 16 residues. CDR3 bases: TGTGCCACCAGTGATAGTCACAGGTATAGCAATCAGCCCCAGCATTTT. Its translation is CATSDSHRYSNQPQHF.

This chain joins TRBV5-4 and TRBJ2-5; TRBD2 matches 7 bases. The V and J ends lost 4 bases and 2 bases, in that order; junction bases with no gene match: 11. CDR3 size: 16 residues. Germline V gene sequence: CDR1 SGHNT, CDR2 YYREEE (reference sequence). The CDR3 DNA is TGTGCCAGCAGCCCCACAATCGGGCGGGGGCAAGAGACCCAGTACTTC. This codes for CASSPTIGRGQETQYF.

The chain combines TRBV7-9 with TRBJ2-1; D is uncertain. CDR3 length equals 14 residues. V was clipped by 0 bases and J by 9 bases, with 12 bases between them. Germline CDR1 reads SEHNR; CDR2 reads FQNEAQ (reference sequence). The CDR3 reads CASSLAQITSEQFF. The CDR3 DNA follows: TGTGCCAGCAGCTTAGCGCAAATTACATCTGAGCAGTTCTTC.

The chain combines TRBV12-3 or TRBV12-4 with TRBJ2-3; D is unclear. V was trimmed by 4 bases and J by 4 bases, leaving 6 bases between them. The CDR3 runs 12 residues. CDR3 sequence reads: CASSSPADTQYF. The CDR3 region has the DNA TGTGCCAGCAGTTCCCCCGCAGATACGCAGTATTTT.

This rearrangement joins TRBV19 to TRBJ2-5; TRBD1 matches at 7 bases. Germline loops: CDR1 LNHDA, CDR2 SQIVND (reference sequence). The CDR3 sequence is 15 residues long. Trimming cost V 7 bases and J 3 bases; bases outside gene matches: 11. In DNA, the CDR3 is TGTGCCAGTACCACTACCGGGACAGCGAAAGAGACCCAGTACTTC. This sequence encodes CASTTTGTAKETQYF.

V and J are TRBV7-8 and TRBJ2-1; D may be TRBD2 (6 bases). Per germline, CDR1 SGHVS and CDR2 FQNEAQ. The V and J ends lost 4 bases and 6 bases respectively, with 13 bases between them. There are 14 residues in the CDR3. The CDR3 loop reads CASSSYETSNEQFF. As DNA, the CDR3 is TGTGCCAGCAGCTCCTACGAGACTAGCAATGAGCAGTTCTTC.

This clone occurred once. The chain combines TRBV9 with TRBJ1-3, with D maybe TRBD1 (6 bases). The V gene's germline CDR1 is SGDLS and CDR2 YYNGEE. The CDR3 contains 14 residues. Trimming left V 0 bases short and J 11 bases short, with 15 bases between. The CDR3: CASSVATAGEPIYF. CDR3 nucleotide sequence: TGTGCCAGCAGCGTAGCGACAGCAGGGGAACCCATATATTTT.

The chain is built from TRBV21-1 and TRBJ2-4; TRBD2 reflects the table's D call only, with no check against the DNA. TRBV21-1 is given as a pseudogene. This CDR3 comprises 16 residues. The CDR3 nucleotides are TGTGCCAGCAGCAAAGACGGGAGCGCGGCCAAAAACATTCAGTACTTC. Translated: CASSKDGSAAKNIQYF.

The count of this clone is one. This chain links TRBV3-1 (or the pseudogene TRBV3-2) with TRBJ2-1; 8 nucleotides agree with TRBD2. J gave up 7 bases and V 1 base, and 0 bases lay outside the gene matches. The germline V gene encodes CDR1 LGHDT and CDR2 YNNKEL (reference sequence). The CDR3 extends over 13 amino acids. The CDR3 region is CASSQGGGNEQFF. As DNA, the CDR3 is TGTGCCAGCAGCCAAGGCGGGGGGAATGAGCAGTTCTTC.

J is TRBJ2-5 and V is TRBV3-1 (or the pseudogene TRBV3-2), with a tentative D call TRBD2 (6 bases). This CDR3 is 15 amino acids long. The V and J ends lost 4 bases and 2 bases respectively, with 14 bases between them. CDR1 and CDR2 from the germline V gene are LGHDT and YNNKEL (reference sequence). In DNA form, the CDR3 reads TGTGCCAGCAGCCTCAGAGGCGGGGTTCAAGAGACCCAGTACTTC. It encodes CASSLRGGVQETQYF.

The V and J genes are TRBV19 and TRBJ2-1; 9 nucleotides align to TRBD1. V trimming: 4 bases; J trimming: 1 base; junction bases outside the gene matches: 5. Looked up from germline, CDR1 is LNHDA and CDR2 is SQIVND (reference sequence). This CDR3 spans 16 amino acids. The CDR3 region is CASSRSDRGSYNEQFF. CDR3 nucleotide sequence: TGTGCCAGTAGTAGGTCTGACAGGGGGTCCTACAATGAGCAGTTCTTC.

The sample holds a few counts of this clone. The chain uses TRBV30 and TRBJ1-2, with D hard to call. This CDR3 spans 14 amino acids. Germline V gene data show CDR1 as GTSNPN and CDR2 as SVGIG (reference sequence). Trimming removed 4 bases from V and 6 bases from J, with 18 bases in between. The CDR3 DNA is TGTGCCTGGACTAACGTCGTGGGCCCGAATGGCTACACCTTC. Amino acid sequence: CAWTNVVGPNGYTF.

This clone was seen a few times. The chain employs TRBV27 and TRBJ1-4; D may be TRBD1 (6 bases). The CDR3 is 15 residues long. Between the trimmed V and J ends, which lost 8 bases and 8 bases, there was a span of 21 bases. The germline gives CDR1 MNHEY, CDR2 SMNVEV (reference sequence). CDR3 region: CASLLTGKIGEKLFF. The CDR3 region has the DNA TGTGCCAGCCTACTAACAGGGAAGATCGGGGAAAAACTGTTTTTT. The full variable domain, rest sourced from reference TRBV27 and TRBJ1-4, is EAQVTQNPRYLITVTGKKLTVTCSQNMNHEYMSWYRQDPGLGLRQIYYSMNVEVTDKGDVPEGYKVSRKEKRNFPLILESPSPNQTSLYFCASLLTGKIGEKLFFGSGTQLSVL.

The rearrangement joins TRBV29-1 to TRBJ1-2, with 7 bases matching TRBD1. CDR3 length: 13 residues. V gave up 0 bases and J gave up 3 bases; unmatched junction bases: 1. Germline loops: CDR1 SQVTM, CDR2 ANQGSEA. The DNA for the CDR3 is TGCAGCGTTGAAGAGAGGGGGCACTATGGCTACACCTTC. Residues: CSVEERGHYGYTF. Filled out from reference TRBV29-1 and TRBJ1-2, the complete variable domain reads SAVISQKPSRDICQRGTSLTIQCQVDSQVTMMFWYRQQPGQSLTLIATANQGSEATYESGFVIDKFPISRPNLTFSTLTVSNMSPEDSSIYLCSVEERGHYGYTFGSGTRLTVV.

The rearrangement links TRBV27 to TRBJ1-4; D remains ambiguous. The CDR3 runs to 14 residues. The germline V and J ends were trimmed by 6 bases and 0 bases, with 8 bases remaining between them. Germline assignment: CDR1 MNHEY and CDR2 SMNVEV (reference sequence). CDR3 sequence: CASSPHATNEKLFF. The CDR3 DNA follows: TGTGCCAGCAGCCCACACGCAACTAATGAAAAACTGTTTTTT.

The CDR3 reads CASSMGGRNNSPLHF. The CDR3, as DNA: TGTGCCAGTAGTATGGGGGGGCGAAATAATTCACCCCTCCACTTT. V usage is TRBV19 and J usage is TRBJ1-6; tentative D call: TRBD1 (6 bases). Germline CDR1 and CDR2: LNHDA and SQIVND (reference sequence). This CDR3 spans 15 amino acids. The germline V and J ends were trimmed by 3 bases and 5 bases, with 11 bases remaining between them.

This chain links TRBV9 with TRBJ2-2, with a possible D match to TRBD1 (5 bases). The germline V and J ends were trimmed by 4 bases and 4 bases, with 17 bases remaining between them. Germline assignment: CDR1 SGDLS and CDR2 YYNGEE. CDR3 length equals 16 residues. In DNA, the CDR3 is TGTGCCAGCAGCTTTGGACAAAAACGCGTCACCGGGGAGCTGTTTTTT. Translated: CASSFGQKRVTGELFF.

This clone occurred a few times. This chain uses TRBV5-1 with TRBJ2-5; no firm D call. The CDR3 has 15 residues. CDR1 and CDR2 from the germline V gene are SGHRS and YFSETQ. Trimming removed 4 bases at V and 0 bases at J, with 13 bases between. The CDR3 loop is CASSLGRLYQETQYF. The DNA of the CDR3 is TGCGCCAGCAGCCTCGGCCGACTGTACCAAGAGACCCAGTACTTC.